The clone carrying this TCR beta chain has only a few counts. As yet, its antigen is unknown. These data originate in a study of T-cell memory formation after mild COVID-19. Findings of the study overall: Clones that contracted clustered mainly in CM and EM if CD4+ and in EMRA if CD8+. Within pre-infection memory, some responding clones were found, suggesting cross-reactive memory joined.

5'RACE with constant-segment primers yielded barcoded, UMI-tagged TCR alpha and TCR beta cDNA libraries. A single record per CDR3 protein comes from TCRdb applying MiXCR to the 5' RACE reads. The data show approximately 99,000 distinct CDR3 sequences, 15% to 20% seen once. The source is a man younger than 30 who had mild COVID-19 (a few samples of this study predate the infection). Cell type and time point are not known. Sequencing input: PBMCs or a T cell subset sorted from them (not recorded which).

The CDR3 reads CASRTGGFPDTQYF. CDR3 nucleotide sequence: TGTGCCAGCAGGACGGGAGGGTTCCCAGATACGCAGTATTTT. V gene TRBV7-9 combines with J gene TRBJ2-3; 8 bases are shared with TRBD2. Germline loops: CDR1 SEHNR, CDR2 FQNEAQ (reference sequence). Trimming cost V 6 bases and J 4 bases; bases outside gene matches: 6. The CDR3 extends over 14 amino acids.